The rows below give T cell receptor beta chains drawn from one sample of a study of shared clonotypes between healthy human individuals. Some clones are missing from TCRdb's copy, which holds only in-frame ones; the method was immunoSEQ multiplex PCR. This repertoire shows more than 900,000 clones, approximately 80% found once; its top ten account for roughly 0.57%. Source material: memory CD4+ T cells from PBMCs. These receptors all come from a man aged 18 to 35 in good health. Some clones in this sample may be carry-over from other donors' samples. Both conserved end residues are part of each CDR3. The D gene is left open where the match is weak. For some rows the clone size is stated as once, few or many, or as a class when expanded; others skip it.

v_call	clone_size	d_call	j_call	cdr3_aa	cdr3_nt
TRBV28	-	-	TRBJ2-1	CASSTHTGHDYNEQFF	TGTGCCAGCAGCACCCATACGGGACACGATTACAATGAGCAGTTCTTC
TRBV19	once	-	TRBJ2-6	CASSIYISGANVLTF	TGTGCCAGTAGTATATACATCTCTGGGGCCAACGTCCTGACTTTC
TRBV7-2	once	TRBD1	TRBJ1-2	CASSLRQGGGYTF	TGTGCCAGCAGCTTGCGACAGGGCGGAGGCTACACCTTC
TRBV5-1	-	-	TRBJ1-4	CASSLLGGTNEKLFF	TGCGCCAGCAGCCTCCTAGGGGGGACGAATGAAAAACTGTTTTTT
TRBV5-1	-	-	TRBJ2-6	CASSGTVGANVLTF	TGCGCCAGCAGCGGTACAGTGGGGGCCAACGTCCTGACTTTC
TRBV18	-	-	TRBJ2-3	CASSPPLATDTQYF	TGTGCCAGCTCACCACCGCTAGCAACAGATACGCAGTATTTT
TRBV5-4	few	-	TRBJ2-2	CASSFKQRGAGELFF	TGTGCCAGCAGCTTTAAACAGAGAGGGGCCGGGGAGCTGTTTTTT
TRBV5-6	-	-	TRBJ2-3	CASSSRGLGDTQYF	TGTGCCAGCAGCTCGAGAGGGCTCGGAGATACGCAGTATTTT
TRBV5-6	-	-	TRBJ1-4	CASSSQGGAEKLFF	TGTGCCAGCAGCTCACAGGGTGGGGCTGAAAAACTGTTTTTT
TRBV10-3	-	-	TRBJ1-1	CAISDGGGGPRGEAFF	TGTGCCATCAGTGATGGGGGGGGAGGTCCCAGGGGAGAAGCTTTCTTT
TRBV25-1	-	TRBD2	TRBJ2-4	CASSEAPGRANIQYF	TGTGCCAGCAGTGAAGCCCCCGGGAGGGCGAACATTCAGTACTTC
TRBV28	-	-	TRBJ1-1	CASSFSRASMDTEAFF	TGTGCCAGCAGTTTCTCCAGGGCGAGTATGGACACTGAAGCTTTCTTT
TRBV9	-	-	TRBJ1-1	CASSSGTLNTEAFF	TGTGCCAGCAGCTCCGGGACACTGAACACTGAAGCTTTCTTT
TRBV6-5	-	-	TRBJ2-1	CASSYSGASVFNEQFF	TGTGCCAGCAGTTACTCAGGAGCTAGCGTTTTTAATGAGCAGTTCTTC
TRBV5-6	-	-	TRBJ1-1	CASSLRRNLPNTEAFF	TGTGCCAGCAGCTTGCGCCGGAACCTACCGAACACTGAAGCTTTCTTT
TRBV7-2	-	TRBD2	TRBJ2-5	CASSLGLAETQYF	TGTGCCAGCAGCCTCGGACTAGCCGAGACCCAGTACTTC
TRBV7-8	many	TRBD2	TRBJ2-3	CASSAGLPATDTQYF	TGTGCCAGCAGCGCGGGACTACCGGCGACAGATACGCAGTATTTT